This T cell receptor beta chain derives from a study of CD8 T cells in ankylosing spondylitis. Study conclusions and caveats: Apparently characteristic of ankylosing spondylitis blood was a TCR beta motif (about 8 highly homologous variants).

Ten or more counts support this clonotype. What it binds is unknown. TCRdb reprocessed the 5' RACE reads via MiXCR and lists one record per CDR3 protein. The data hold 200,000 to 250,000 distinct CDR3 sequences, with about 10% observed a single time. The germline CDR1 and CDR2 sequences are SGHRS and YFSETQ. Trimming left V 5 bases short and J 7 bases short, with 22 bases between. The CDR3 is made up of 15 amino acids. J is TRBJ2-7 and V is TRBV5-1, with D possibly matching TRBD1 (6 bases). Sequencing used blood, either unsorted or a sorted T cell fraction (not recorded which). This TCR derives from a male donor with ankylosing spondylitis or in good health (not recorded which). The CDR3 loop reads CASSSTGLPGVEQYF. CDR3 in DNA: TGCGCCAGCAGTTCTACAGGGTTACCTGGTGTGGAGCAGTACTTC.